These 10 T cell receptor beta chains originate from one sample sequenced in a study of T cell changes during pregnancy in multiple sclerosis. The assay was immunoSEQ multiplex PCR, and TCRdb's table has in-frame clones only and misses some. The sample records over 55,000 clones, 80% to 90% being singletons. The specimen was peripheral blood, collected in the first trimester of pregnancy. These receptors were taken from a female donor with multiple sclerosis, enrolled in a pregnancy study.

The CDR3 sequence is CASSKSSGVSYEQYF. In DNA form, the CDR3 reads TGCGCCAGCAGCAAGTCTAGCGGGGTATCCTACGAGCAGTACTTC. The V and J genes are TRBV5-1 and TRBJ2-7; TRBD2 matches at 9 bases. This CDR3 has 15 amino acids. V lost 4 bases and J lost 1; bases outside the gene matches: 6. Germline CDR1 and CDR2: SGHRS and YFSETQ.

The count of this clone is one. The V and J genes are TRBV4-3 and TRBJ2-7; D is perhaps TRBD1 (5 bases). CDR1 is LGHNA, CDR2 YSLEER, per germline. This CDR3 has 17 amino acids. Trimming left V 0 bases short and J 0 bases short, with 15 bases between. CDR3 loop: CASSQDRARRGSYEQYF. The CDR3 nucleotides are TGCGCCAGCAGCCAAGATAGGGCACGAAGGGGCTCCTACGAGCAGTACTTC.

The chain couples TRBV7-2 to TRBJ1-5; 10 bases map to TRBD1. The germline CDR1 and CDR2 sequences are SGHTA and FQGNSA. The J segment lost 2 bases and the V segment lost 5 bases, leaving 6 bases of the junction unmatched. The CDR3 is 16 amino acids. This CDR3 reads CASSPAGTGGNQPQHF. The CDR3 DNA reads as TGTGCCAGCAGCCCAGCCGGGACAGGGGGCAATCAGCCCCAGCATTTT.

The chain couples TRBV5-4 to TRBJ2-7; D perhaps matches TRBD1 (5 bases). Germline lookup yields CDR1 SGHNT and CDR2 YYREEE (reference sequence). The CDR3 extends over 14 amino acids. Trimming shortened V by 4 bases and J by 1 base, and 12 bases separated the two germline ends. CDR3 in DNA: TGTGCCAGCAGCCTAGGACAAACTTCCTACGAGCAGTACTTC. Translated, it gives CASSLGQTSYEQYF.

The rearrangement uses TRBV10-3 and TRBJ2-7, with TRBD2 matching over 10 bases. J lost 4 bases, V lost 7 bases, and 7 bases had no gene match. Germline values: CDR1 ENHRY, CDR2 SYGVKD. The CDR3 runs to 14 residues. CDR3 nucleotide sequence: TGTGCCATCACGAATCTAGCGGGAGAGTACGAGCAGTACTTC. Translating gives CAITNLAGEYEQYF.

The chain uses TRBV30 and TRBJ1-1, with 8 bases matching TRBD1. There are 15 residues in the CDR3. The V gene end was trimmed by 4 bases and the J gene end by 0 bases; junction bases not matched to a gene: 7. Germline V lookup: CDR1 GTSNPN, CDR2 SVGIG (reference sequence). The chain's CDR3 is CAWTRGQGMNTEAFF. In DNA form, the CDR3 reads TGTGCCTGGACCCGAGGACAGGGCATGAACACTGAAGCTTTCTTT.

This chain links TRBV7-8 with TRBJ2-2; a weak D match, TRBD1 (5 bases). The germline V gene has CDR1 SGHVS and CDR2 FQNEAQ. V lost 2 bases and J 1 base, leaving 5 bases between the germline ends. This CDR3 spans 14 amino acids. The CDR3 reads CASSLQGNTGELFF. The CDR3 DNA reads TGTGCCAGCAGCTTACAGGGGAACACCGGGGAGCTGTTTTTT. Together with reference TRBV7-8 and TRBJ2-2, the CDR3 gives the full variable domain: GAGVSQSPRYKVAKRGQDVALRCDPISGHVSLFWYQQALGQGPEFLTYFQNEAQLDKSGLPSDRFFAERPEGSVSTLKIQRTQQEDSAVYLCASSLQGNTGELFFGEGSRLTVL.

This chain links TRBV5-1 with TRBJ2-7, with TRBD1 matching 9 bases. J lost 4 bases, V lost 4 bases, and 12 bases had no gene match. Germline V gene data show CDR1 as SGHRS and CDR2 as YFSETQ. The CDR3 has 16 amino acids. The CDR3 loop reads CASSQSRGTGIYEQYF. As DNA, the CDR3 is TGCGCCAGCAGCCAGAGCCGCGGGACAGGGATTTACGAGCAGTACTTC. The full variable domain, with the rest looked up from reference TRBV5-1 and TRBJ2-7, is KAGVTQTPRYLIKTRGQQVTLSCSPISGHRSVSWYQQTPGQGLQFLFEYFSETQRNKGNFPGRFSGRQFSNSRSEMNVSTLELGDSALYLCASSQSRGTGIYEQYFGPGTRLTVT.

This clone was recorded once. V gene TRBV7-3 combines with J gene TRBJ1-2; 8 bases line up with TRBD1. CDR3 length equals 15 residues. Germline assignment: CDR1 SGHTA and CDR2 FQGTGA. Trimming took 1 base from V and 4 from J; bases not matched to a gene: 5. The DNA for the CDR3 is TGTGCCAGCAGCTTAATTTACGGGACAGGCTATGGCTACACCTTC. Its translation: CASSLIYGTGYGYTF.

The chain is built from TRBV7-9 and TRBJ2-7; possibly TRBD1 for D (5 bases). V gave up 3 bases and J gave up 5 bases, with 17 bases separating them. The CDR3 extends over 15 amino acids. Germline lookup yields CDR1 SEHNR and CDR2 FQNEAQ (reference sequence). The CDR3 nucleotides read TGTGCCAGCAGCTTCTCCAGGGCGGCCAAAGACGAGCAGTACTTC. Translating gives CASSFSRAAKDEQYF.